This T cell receptor (beta chain) was observed in a study of neurological immune-mediated disorders. Study-wide results and caveats: The most TCR clonal expansion was seen in HTLV-1-associated myelopathy, and the least was seen in multiple sclerosis, which fell below healthy controls.

A single record per CDR3 protein comes from TCRdb applying MiXCR to the 5' RACE reads. This table holds 30,000 or so distinct CDR3 sequences, roughly 15% found once. Time point specified: technical triplicate 2. This clonotype has a count of ten or more. Its target is unknown. Trimming pared 4 bases from V and 2 bases from J, leaving 12 bases between. Germline V CDR1 and CDR2: DFQATT, SNEGSKA (reference sequence). The CDR3 loop spans 14 amino acids. Sequenced sample: CD4+ T cells from blood. The chain employs TRBV20-1 and TRBJ1-5; D gene ambiguous. The TCR comes from a female donor with HTLV-1-associated myelopathy (HAM/TSP). The CDR3 loop is CSATKGAGNQPQHF. CDR3 nucleotide sequence: TGCAGTGCTACTAAGGGAGCGGGCAATCAGCCCCAGCATTTT.